This record concerns one T cell receptor (beta chain) sequence. This sample is part of a study of cytomegalovirus exposure and HLA in healthy donors. In the PCR, 60 Vbeta and 13 Jbeta primers were used. Libraries were prepared by immunoSEQ multiplex PCR; TCRdb keeps only in-frame clonotypes and omits some of them. The sample has 43,000 or so clones; around 62% are singletons. The CDR3 is made up of 14 amino acids. V dropped 1 base and J dropped 6; count of bases not matched to a gene: 5. Germline V gene data show CDR1 as SEHNR and CDR2 as FQNEAQ (reference sequence). V gene TRBV7-9 combines with J gene TRBJ2-7; TRBD1 matches at 8 bases. The sequencing input was PBMCs. The sequence was collected from a human donor in good health. The DNA for the CDR3 is TGTGCCAGCAGCTTAGGACAGGGGTGGGGCGAGCAGTACTTC. Residues: CASSLGQGWGEQYF. Full variable domain (rest looked up from reference TRBV7-9 and TRBJ2-7): DTGVSQNPRHKITKRGQNVTFRCDPISEHNRLYWYRQTLGQGPEFLTYFQNEAQLEKSRLLSDRFSAERPKGSFSTLEIQRTEQGDSAMYLCASSLGQGWGEQYFGPGTRLTVT.